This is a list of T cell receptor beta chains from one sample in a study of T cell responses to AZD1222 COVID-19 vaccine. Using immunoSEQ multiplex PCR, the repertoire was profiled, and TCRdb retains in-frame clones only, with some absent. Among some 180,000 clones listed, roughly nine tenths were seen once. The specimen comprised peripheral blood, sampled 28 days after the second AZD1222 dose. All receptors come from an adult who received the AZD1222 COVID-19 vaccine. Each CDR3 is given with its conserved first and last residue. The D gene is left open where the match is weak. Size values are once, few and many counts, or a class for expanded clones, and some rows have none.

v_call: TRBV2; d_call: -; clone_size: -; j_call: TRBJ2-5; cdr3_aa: CASSERPGRETQYF; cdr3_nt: TGTGCCAGCAGTGAACGCCCAGGGAGAGAGACCCAGTACTTC
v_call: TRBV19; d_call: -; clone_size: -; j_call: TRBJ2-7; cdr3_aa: CASSPPSQGFFYEQYF; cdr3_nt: TGTGCCAGTAGTCCACCGAGCCAGGGCTTCTTCTACGAGCAGTACTTC
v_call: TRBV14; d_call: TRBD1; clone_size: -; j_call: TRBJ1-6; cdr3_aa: CASSQGVTGVPYSPLHF; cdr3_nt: TGTGCCAGCAGCCAAGGGGTGACAGGGGTCCCTTATTCACCCCTCCACTTT
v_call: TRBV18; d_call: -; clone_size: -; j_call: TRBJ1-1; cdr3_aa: CASSPQQVGTEAFF; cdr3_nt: TGTGCCAGCTCCCCCCAGCAGGTGGGCACTGAAGCTTTCTTT
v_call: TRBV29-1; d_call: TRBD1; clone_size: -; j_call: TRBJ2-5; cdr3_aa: CSVGQGETQYF; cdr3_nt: TGCAGCGTTGGACAGGGAGAGACCCAGTACTTC
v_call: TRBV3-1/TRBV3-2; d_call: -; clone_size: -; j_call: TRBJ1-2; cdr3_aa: CASSEGWNGYTF; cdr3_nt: TGTGCCAGCAGCGAAGGATGGAATGGCTACACCTTC
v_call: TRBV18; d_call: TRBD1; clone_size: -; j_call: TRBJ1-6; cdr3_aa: CASSPGRLGQSPLHF; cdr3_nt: TGTGCCAGCTCACCTGGAAGATTGGGACAGTCACCCCTCCACTTT
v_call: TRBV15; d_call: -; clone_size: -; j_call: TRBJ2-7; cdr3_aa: CATSRDSYRQSYEQYF; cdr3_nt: TGTGCCACCAGCAGAGATTCCTACCGGCAGTCTTACGAGCAGTACTTC
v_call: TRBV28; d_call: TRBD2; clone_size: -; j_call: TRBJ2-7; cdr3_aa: CASSLGGGPTYEQYF; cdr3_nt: TGTGCCAGCAGTTTAGGCGGGGGGCCCACCTACGAGCAGTACTTC
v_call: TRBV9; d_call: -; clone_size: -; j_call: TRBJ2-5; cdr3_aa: CASSVAEGPETQYF; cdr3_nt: TGTGCCAGCAGCGTAGCGGAGGGGCCGGAGACCCAGTACTTC
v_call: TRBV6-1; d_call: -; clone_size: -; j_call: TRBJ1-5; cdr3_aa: CASSEARGGNQPQHF; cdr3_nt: TGTGCCAGCAGTGAAGCGCGGGGGGGCAATCAGCCCCAGCATTTT
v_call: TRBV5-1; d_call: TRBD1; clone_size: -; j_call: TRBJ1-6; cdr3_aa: CASSLAGGSGVGSNSPLHF; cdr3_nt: TGCGCCAGCAGCTTGGCAGGGGGAAGTGGAGTTGGCAGTAATTCACCCCTCCACTTT
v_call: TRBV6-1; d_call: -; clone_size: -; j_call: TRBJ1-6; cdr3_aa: CASSELRGWTDNSPLHF; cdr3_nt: TGTGCCAGCAGTGAGTTAAGAGGATGGACGGATAATTCACCCCTCCACTTT
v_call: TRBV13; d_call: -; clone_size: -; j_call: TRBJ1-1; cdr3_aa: CASSQRVVADTEAFF; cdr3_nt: TGTGCCAGCAGTCAGCGTGTGGTGGCGGACACTGAAGCTTTCTTT
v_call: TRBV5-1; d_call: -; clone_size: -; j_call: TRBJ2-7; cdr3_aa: CASKTEDISYEQYF; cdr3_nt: TGCGCCAGCAAGACTGAGGATATCTCCTACGAGCAGTACTTC
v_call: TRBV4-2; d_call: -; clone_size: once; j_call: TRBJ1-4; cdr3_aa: CASSLGGVEKLFF; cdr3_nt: TGTGCCAGCAGCCTGGGGGGGGTGGAAAAACTGTTTTTT
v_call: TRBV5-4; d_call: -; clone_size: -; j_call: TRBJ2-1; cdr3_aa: CASSLYMGLANEQFF; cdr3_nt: TGTGCCAGCAGCTTGTACATGGGACTGGCAAATGAGCAGTTCTTC
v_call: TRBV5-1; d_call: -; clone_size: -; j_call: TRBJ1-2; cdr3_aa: CASSLNFLSGYTF; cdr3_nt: TGCGCCAGCAGCTTGAACTTTTTGAGCGGCTACACCTTC
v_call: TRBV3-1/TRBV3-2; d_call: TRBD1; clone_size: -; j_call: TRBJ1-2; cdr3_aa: CASSQEVAPRQGAQGYTF; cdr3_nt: TGTGCCAGCAGCCAAGAAGTAGCACCGAGACAGGGGGCGCAAGGCTACACCTTC
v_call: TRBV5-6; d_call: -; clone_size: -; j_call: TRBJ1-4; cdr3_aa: CASSLEDLRGEKLFF; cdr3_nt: TGTGCCAGCAGCTTGGAGGACCTCCGGGGTGAAAAACTGTTTTTT
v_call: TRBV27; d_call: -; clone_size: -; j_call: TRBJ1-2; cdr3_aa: CASSLQGDSTNYGYTF; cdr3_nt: TGTGCCAGCAGTTTACAGGGAGACTCCACTAACTATGGCTACACCTTC
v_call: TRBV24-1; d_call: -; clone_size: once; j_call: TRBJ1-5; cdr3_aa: CATSDGSQPQHF; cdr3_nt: TGTGCCACCAGTGATGGAAGCCAGCCCCAGCATTTT
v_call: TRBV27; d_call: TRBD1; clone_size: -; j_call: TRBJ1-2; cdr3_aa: CASSPGTGRRGYTF; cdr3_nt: TGTGCCAGCAGCCCTGGGACAGGGAGAAGGGGCTACACCTTC
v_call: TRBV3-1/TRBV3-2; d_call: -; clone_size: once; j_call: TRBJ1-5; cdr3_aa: CASSLGGLDQPQHF; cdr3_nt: TGTGCCAGCAGCCTTGGGGGGCTGGATCAGCCCCAGCATTTT
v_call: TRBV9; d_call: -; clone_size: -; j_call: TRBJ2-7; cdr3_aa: CASAKEGGRSEQYF; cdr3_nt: TGTGCCAGCGCCAAGGAGGGCGGTCGGTCCGAGCAGTACTTC
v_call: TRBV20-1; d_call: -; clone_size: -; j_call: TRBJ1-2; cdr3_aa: CSVAIGHTF; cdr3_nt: TGCAGTGTGGCTATTGGACACACCTTC
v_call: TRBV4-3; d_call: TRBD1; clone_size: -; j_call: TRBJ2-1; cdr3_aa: CASSQGSGTGAGNEQFF; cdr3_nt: TGCGCCAGCAGCCAAGGGAGTGGGACAGGGGCAGGGAATGAGCAGTTCTTC
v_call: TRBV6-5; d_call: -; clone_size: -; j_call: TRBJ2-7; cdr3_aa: CASSWGHRPFEQYF; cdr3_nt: TGTGCCAGCAGTTGGGGACATCGCCCTTTCGAGCAGTACTTC
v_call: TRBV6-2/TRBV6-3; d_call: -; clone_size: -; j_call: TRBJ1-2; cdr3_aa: CASSYFTGNGYTF; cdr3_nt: TGTGCCAGCAGTTACTTCACAGGGAATGGCTACACCTTC
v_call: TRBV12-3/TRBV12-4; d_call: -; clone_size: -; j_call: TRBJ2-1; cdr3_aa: CASSFSNEQFF; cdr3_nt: TGTGCCAGCAGTTTCAGCAATGAGCAGTTCTTC
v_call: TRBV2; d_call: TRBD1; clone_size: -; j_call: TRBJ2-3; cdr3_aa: CATEGQVATDTQYF; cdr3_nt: TGTGCCACCGAGGGACAGGTGGCCACAGATACGCAGTATTTT
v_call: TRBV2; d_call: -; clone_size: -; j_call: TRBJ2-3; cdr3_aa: CASSVQDTQYF; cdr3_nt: TGTGCCAGCAGTGTTCAGGATACGCAGTATTTT